The clone carrying this TCR beta chain has more than one count but fewer than ten. Using immunoSEQ multiplex PCR, the repertoire was profiled, and TCRdb retains in-frame clones only, with some absent. Of roughly 230,000 clones listed, 81% were seen once; the top ten hold approximately 8.7%. These data originate in a study of blood T cell repertoires in COVID-19. This sequence was found in a woman aged 80 or older with acute or convalescent COVID-19. Material for sequencing was peripheral blood.

The CDR3 protein is CASSMVQGTEAFF. As DNA, the CDR3 is TGTGCCAGTAGTATGGTGCAGGGGACTGAAGCTTTCTTT. The genes are TRBV19 and TRBJ1-1; TRBD1 is a possible D gene (6 bases). Germline V gives CDR1 LNHDA, CDR2 SQIVND (reference sequence). V was pared by 3 bases and J by 5 bases, with 10 bases between. The CDR3 is 13 amino acids.